This is a list of T cell receptor beta chains from one sample in a study of blood T cell repertoires in COVID-19. Sequencing used immunoSEQ multiplex PCR; TCRdb keeps in-frame clones, though not all of them. The table has 140,000 or so clones, about 91% seen once. The sample consisted of peripheral blood. The source is a woman between 45 and 65 years old with acute or convalescent COVID-19. Each CDR3 is given with its conserved first and last residue.

V gene	J gene	CDR3 protein
TRBV28	TRBJ1-2	CASSLTVIFNYGYTF
TRBV14	TRBJ2-7	CASRGNPGEQYF
TRBV6-2/TRBV6-3	TRBJ1-5	CASSYFDRGTGQPQHF
TRBV27	TRBJ1-1	CASSSQGTEAFF
TRBV4-2	TRBJ2-7	CASSQVPGPTGSPSYEQYF
TRBV30	TRBJ1-1	CAWSGSSRTEAFF
TRBV5-5	TRBJ1-2	CASSLVITGSYGYTF
TRBV15	TRBJ1-2	CATSRVGRGSAVHGYTF
TRBV4-2	TRBJ1-2	CASSQEGQLNYGYTF
TRBV3-1/TRBV3-2	TRBJ2-3	CASSQGGSSDTQYF